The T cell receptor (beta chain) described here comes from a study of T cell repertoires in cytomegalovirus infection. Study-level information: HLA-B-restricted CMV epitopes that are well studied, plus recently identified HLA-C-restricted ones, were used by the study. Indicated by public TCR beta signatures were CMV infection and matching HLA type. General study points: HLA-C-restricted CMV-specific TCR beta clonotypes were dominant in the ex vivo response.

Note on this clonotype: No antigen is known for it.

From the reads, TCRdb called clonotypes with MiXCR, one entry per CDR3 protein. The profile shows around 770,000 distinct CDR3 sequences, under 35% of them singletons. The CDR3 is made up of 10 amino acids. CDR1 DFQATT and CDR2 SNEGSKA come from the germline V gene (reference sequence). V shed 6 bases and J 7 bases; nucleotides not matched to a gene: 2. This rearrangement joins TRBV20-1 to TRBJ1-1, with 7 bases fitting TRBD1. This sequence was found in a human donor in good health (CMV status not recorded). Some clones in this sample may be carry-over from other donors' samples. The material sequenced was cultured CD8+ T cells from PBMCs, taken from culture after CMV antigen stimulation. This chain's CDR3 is CSAGQIEAFF. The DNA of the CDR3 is TGCAGTGCGGGACAGATTGAAGCTTTCTTT.